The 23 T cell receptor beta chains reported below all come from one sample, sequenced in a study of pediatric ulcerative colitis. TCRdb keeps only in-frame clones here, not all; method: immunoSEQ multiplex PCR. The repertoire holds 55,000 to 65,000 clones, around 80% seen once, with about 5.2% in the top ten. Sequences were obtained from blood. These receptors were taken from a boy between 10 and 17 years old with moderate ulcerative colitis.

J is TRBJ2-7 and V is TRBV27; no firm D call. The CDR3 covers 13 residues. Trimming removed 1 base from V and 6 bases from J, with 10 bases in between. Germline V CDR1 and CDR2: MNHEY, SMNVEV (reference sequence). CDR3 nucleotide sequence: TGTGCCAGCAGTTTATTGTTAACCGGCGAGCAGTACTTC. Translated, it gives CASSLLLTGEQYF.

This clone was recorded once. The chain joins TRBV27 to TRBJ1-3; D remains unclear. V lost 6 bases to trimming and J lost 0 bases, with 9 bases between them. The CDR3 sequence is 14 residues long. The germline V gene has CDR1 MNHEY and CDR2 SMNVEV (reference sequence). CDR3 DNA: TGTGCCAGCAGGGCTGTGAGCTCTGGAAACACCATATATTTT. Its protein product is CASRAVSSGNTIYF.

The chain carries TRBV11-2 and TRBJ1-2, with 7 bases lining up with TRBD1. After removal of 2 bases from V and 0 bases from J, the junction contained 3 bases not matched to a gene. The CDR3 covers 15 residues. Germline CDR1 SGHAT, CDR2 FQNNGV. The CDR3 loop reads CASSLQGVSNYGYTF. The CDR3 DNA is TGTGCCAGCAGCTTACAGGGGGTTTCTAACTATGGCTACACCTTC. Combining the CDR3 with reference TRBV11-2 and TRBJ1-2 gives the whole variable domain EAGVAQSPRYKIIEKRQSVAFWCNPISGHATLYWYQQILGQGPKLLIQFQNNGVVDDSQLPKDRFSAERLKGVDSTLKIQPAKLEDSAVYLCASSLQGVSNYGYTFGSGTRLTVV.

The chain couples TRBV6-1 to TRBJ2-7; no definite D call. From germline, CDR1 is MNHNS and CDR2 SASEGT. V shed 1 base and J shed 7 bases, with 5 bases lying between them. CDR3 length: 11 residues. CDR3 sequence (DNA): TGTGCCAGCAGTGAAGGCCGGGAGCAGTACTTC. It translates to CASSEGREQYF.

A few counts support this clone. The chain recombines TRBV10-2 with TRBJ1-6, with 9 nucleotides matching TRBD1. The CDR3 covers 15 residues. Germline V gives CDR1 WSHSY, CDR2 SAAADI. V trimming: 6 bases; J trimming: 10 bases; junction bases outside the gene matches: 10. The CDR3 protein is CASSIGQGTGSPLHF. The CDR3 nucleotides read TGCGCCAGCAGCATAGGACAGGGGACAGGATCACCCCTCCACTTT.

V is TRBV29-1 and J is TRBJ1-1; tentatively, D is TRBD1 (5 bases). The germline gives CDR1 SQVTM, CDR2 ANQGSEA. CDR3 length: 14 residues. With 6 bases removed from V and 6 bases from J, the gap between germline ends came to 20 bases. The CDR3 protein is CSVAGGGLPPEAFF. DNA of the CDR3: TGCAGCGTCGCGGGGGGGGGTCTTCCCCCTGAAGCTTTCTTT.

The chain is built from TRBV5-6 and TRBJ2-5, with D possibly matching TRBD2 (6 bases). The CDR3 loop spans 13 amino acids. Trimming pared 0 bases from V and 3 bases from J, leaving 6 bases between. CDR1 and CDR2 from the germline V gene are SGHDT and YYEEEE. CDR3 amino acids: CASSLGLEETQYF. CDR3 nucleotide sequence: TGTGCCAGCAGCTTGGGACTAGAAGAGACCCAGTACTTC.

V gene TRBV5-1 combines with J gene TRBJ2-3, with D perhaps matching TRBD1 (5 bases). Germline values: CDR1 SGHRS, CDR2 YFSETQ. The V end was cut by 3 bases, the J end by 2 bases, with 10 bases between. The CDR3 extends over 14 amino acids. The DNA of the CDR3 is TGCGCCAGCAGCTCCCGACAGCTCACAGATACGCAGTATTTT. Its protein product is CASSSRQLTDTQYF.

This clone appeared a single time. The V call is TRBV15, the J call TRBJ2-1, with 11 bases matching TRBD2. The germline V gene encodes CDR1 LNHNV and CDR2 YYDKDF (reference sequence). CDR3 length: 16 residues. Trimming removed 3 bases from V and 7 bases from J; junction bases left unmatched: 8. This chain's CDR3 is CATSSFSGRGSNEQFF. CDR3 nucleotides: TGTGCCACCAGCAGCTTTAGCGGGAGGGGTTCTAATGAGCAGTTCTTC.

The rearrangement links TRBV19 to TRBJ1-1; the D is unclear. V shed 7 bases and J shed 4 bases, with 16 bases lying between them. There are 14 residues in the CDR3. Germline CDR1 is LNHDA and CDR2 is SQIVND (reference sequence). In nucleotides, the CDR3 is TGTGCCAGTACAGCTGACTCCAAGGGCACTGAAGCTTTCTTT. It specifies CASTADSKGTEAFF.

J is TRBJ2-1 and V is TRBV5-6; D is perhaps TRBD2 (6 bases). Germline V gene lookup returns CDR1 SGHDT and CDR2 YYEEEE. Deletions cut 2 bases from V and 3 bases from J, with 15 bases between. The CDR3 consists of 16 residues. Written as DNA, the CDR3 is TGTGCCAGCAGCTTTCCCCGGGGTAGCGGCTACAATGAGCAGTTCTTC. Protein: CASSFPRGSGYNEQFF. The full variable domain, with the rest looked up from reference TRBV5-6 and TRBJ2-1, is DAGVTQSPTHLIKTRGQQVTLRCSPKSGHDTVSWYQQALGQGPQFIFQYYEEEERQRGNFPDRFSGHQFPNYSSELNVNALLLGDSALYLCASSFPRGSGYNEQFFGPGTRLTVL.

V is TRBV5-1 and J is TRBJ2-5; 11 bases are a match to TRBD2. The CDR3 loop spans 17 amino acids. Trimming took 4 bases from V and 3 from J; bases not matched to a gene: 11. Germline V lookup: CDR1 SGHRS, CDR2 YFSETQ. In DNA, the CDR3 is TGCGCCAGCAGCACCAAAAGACCGGGACTAGCGGAAGAGACCCAGTACTTC. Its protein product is CASSTKRPGLAEETQYF.

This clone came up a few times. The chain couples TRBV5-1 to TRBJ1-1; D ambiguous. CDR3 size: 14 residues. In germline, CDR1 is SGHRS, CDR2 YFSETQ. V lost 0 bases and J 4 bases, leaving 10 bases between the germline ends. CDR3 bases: TGCGCCAGCAGCTTGGGGTCCACAAGCACTGAAGCTTTCTTT. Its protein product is CASSLGSTSTEAFF.

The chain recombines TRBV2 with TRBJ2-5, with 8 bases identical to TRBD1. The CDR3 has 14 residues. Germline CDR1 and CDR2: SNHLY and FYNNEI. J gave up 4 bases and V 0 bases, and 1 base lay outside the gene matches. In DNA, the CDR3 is TGTGCCAGCAGTGAAGCCAGGGGGCGAGAGACCCAGTACTTC. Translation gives CASSEARGRETQYF.

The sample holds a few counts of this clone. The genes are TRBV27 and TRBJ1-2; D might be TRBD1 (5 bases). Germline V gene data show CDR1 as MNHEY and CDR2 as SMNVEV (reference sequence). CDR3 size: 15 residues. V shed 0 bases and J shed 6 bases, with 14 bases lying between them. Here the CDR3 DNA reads TGTGCCAGCAGTTTATCGTTACGGGGGGTGAATGGCTACACCTTC. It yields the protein CASSLSLRGVNGYTF.

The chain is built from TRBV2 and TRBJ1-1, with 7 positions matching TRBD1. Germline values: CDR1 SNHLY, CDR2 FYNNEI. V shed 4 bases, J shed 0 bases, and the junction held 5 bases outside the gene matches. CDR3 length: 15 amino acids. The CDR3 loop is CASSGLGTVNTEAFF. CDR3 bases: TGTGCCAGCAGTGGCCTTGGGACAGTGAACACTGAAGCTTTCTTT.

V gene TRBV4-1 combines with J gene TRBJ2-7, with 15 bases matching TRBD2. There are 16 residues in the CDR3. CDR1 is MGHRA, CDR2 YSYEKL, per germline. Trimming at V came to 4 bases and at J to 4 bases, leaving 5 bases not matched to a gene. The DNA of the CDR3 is TGCGCCAGCAGCCTGGGACTAGCGGGGGGCCGGTACGAGCAGTACTTC. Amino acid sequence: CASSLGLAGGRYEQYF.

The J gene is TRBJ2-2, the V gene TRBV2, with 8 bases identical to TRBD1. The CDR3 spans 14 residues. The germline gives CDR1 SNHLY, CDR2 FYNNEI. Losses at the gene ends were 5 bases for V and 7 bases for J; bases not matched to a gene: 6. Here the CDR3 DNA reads TGTGCCAGCAGTAACGGGACAGGCCTCGGGGAGCTGTTTTTT. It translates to CASSNGTGLGELFF.

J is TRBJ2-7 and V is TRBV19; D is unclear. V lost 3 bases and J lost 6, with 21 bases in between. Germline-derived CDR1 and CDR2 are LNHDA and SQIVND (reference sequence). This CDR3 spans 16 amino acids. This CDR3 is CASSIDGIPVRGEQYF. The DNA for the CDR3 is TGTGCCAGTAGTATCGACGGAATCCCCGTTCGAGGCGAGCAGTACTTC.

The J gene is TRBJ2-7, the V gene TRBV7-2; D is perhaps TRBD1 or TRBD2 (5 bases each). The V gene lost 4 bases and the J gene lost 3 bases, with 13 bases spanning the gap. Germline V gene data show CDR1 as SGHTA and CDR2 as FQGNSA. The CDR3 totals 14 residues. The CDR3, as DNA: TGTGCCAGCAGCTGGTACCGGGACCTCTACGAGCAGTACTTC. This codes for CASSWYRDLYEQYF.

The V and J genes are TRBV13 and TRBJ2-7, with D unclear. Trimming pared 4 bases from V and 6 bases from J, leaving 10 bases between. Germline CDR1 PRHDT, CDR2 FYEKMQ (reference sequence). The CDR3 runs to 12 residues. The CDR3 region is CASSSPHSEQYF. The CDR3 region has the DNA TGTGCCAGCAGCTCCCCCCACTCCGAGCAGTACTTC. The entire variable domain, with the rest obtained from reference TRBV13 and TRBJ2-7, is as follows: AAGVIQSPRHLIKEKRETATLKCYPIPRHDTVYWYQQGPGQDPQFLISFYEKMQSDKGSIPDRFSAQQFSDYHSELNMSSLELGDSALYFCASSSPHSEQYFGPGTRLTVT.

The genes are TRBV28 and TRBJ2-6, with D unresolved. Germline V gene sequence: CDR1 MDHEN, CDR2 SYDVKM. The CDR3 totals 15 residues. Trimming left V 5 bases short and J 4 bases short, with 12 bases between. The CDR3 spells CASSQTLRGANVLTF. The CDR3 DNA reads TGTGCCAGCAGTCAGACCTTGAGGGGGGCCAACGTCCTGACTTTC.

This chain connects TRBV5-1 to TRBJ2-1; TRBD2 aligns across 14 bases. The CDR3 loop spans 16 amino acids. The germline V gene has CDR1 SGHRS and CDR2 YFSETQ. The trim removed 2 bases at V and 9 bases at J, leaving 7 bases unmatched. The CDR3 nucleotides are TGCGCCAGCAGCTTTCTCCCGACTAGCGGGGGGGCTGAGCAGTTCTTC. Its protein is CASSFLPTSGGAEQFF. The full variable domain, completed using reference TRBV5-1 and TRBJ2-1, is KAGVTQTPRYLIKTRGQQVTLSCSPISGHRSVSWYQQTPGQGLQFLFEYFSETQRNKGNFPGRFSGRQFSNSRSEMNVSTLELGDSALYLCASSFLPTSGGAEQFFGPGTRLTVL.